Listed here are 31 T cell receptor beta chains from one sample, sequenced in a study of blood T cells in healthy people across ages. It was with a sample-barcoded 5' primer and a J-beta primer mix that a second PCR of roughly 7 to 12 cycles was run. Each CDR3 protein is one row after TCRdb ran MiXCR on the 5' RACE reads. The sample lists more than 900,000 distinct CDR3 sequences; roughly a quarter were seen once. These same records also appear under a second study, on T cells of mothers and their children.

What was sequenced was blood. These receptor sequences come from a girl aged 2 to 9 in good health.

This clonotype was seen only a few times. The chain couples TRBV12-3 or TRBV12-4 to TRBJ1-1; the match to TRBD1 covers 7 bases. The J segment lost 9 bases and the V segment lost 4 bases, leaving 8 bases of the junction unmatched. This CDR3 has 13 residues. CDR3 nucleotides: TGTGCCAGCAGTTACTACCGGGACAGCAAAGCTTTCTTT. It translates to CASSYYRDSKAFF.

The V and J genes are TRBV12-3 or TRBV12-4 and TRBJ2-2; D unresolved. This CDR3 region has 13 residues. Trimming stripped 3 bases from V and 6 bases from J, with 8 bases between. The CDR3 DNA is TGTGCCAGCAGTTTTGTTGTGTCCGGGGAGCTGTTTTTT. Amino acids: CASSFVVSGELFF.

V and J are TRBV12-3 or TRBV12-4 and TRBJ2-1, with 7 bases matching TRBD2. The DNA end is a closer match to TRBJ2-5, so the J assignment may be wrong. This CDR3 has 14 residues. The CDR3: CASSSGTGEGTQYF. CDR3 DNA sequence: TGTGCCAGCAGTTCAGGGACTGGGGAGGGGACCCAGTACTTC.

The chain couples TRBV28 to TRBJ2-5; 7 bases map to TRBD1. The CDR3 is 14 residues long. Germline V gene data show CDR1 as MDHEN and CDR2 as SYDVKM. J gave up 3 bases and V 9 bases, and 10 bases lay outside the gene matches. Written as DNA, the CDR3 is TGTGCCAGTAATCCCGGGACAGCCGAAGAGACCCAGTACTTC. Protein: CASNPGTAEETQYF.

In its sample, this clonotype was seen a few times. The rearrangement links TRBV27 to TRBJ2-5; maybe TRBD1 (6 bases). The last part of the DNA fits TRBJ2-7 better; the J call may be wrong. CDR1 and CDR2 from the germline V gene are MNHEY and SMNVEV (reference sequence). This CDR3 comprises 13 residues. The CDR3 nucleotides are TGTTCCTCCGCCCTCAGGGGATCGTACGAGCAGTACTTC. Encoded protein: CSSALRGSYEQYF.

This clonotype was detected only a few times. The chain combines TRBV6-6 with TRBJ2-2; the D is unclear. Germline lookup yields CDR1 MNHNY and CDR2 SVGAGI (reference sequence). Trimming shortened V by 5 bases and J by 2 bases, and 9 bases separated the two germline ends. The CDR3 consists of 14 residues. The CDR3 DNA follows: TGTGCCAGCAGTCACCGGTCTAACACCGGGGAGCTGTTTTTT. Amino acid sequence: CASSHRSNTGELFF.

This sequence joins TRBV20-1 and TRBJ2-7; 11 nucleotides line up with TRBD1. V dropped 5 bases and J dropped 3; count of bases not matched to a gene: 6. The CDR3 spans 14 residues. Germline CDR1 reads DFQATT; CDR2 reads SNEGSKA (reference sequence). CDR3 nucleotides: TGCAGTGCTTACACCGGGACAGGGGGCTACGAGCAGTACTTC. Amino acid sequence: CSAYTGTGGYEQYF.

The chain employs TRBV7-2 and TRBJ1-6; D remains unclear. Germline V gene sequence: CDR1 SGHTA, CDR2 FQGNSA. CDR3 length: 13 residues. The germline V and J ends were trimmed by 2 bases and 8 bases, with 7 bases remaining between them. CDR3 sequence: CASSLQFDSPLHF. The CDR3 DNA sequence: TGTGCCAGCAGCTTACAATTCGATTCACCCCTCCACTTT. Full variable domain (outside the CDR3, taken from reference TRBV7-2 and TRBJ1-6): GAGVSQSPSNKVTEKGKDVELRCDPISGHTALYWYRQSLGQGLEFLIYFQGNSAPDKSGLPSDRFSAERTGGSVSTLTIQRTQQEDSAVYLCASSLQFDSPLHFGNGTRLTVT.

The chain has TRBV12-3 or TRBV12-4 and TRBJ2-2; tentatively, D is TRBD2 (6 bases). V dropped 8 bases and J dropped 5 bases, with 18 bases sitting between them. The CDR3 loop spans 15 amino acids. CDR3 amino acids: CASQHGLPMTGELFF. The CDR3 DNA follows: TGTGCCAGCCAACACGGACTACCTATGACCGGGGAGCTGTTTTTT.

A few counts support this clonotype. The rearrangement uses TRBV18 and TRBJ1-1; D is unclear. Trimming shortened V by 2 bases and J by 3 bases, and 10 bases separated the two germline ends. The CDR3 spans 14 residues. Looked up from germline, CDR1 is KGHSH and CDR2 is LQKENI. CDR3 loop: CASSPFNRDTEAFF. CDR3 sequence (DNA): TGTGCCAGCTCACCATTTAACAGAGACACTGAAGCTTTCTTT.

J is TRBJ2-1 and V is TRBV29-1; the match to TRBD2 covers 14 bases. CDR1 is SQVTM and CDR2 is ANQGSEA in the germline V gene. V shed 4 bases, J shed 0 bases, and the junction held 8 bases outside the gene matches. The CDR3 length is 18 residues. CDR3 nucleotides: TGCAGCGTTGTGGGACTAGCGGGAGTAGGGAACTCCTACAATGAGCAGTTCTTC. Translating it yields CSVVGLAGVGNSYNEQFF.

V is TRBV6-6 and J is TRBJ1-2; D unclear. Germline CDR1 is MNHNY and CDR2 is SVGAGI (reference sequence). V lost 6 bases to trimming and J lost 2 bases, with 10 bases between them. This CDR3 is built from 13 residues. The DNA of the CDR3 is TGTGCCAGCAGACCACCTAGGAACTATGGCTACACCTTC. Encoded protein: CASRPPRNYGYTF.

This clonotype was observed many times. The chain couples TRBV7-9 to TRBJ2-2; D possibly corresponds to TRBD1 (6 bases). V lost 10 bases, J lost 0 bases, and 12 bases lay in between. The germline V gene has CDR1 SEHNR and CDR2 FQNEAQ (reference sequence). CDR3 length: 14 amino acids. The CDR3 sequence is CATGGRTNTGELFF. The CDR3 DNA reads TGTGCCACTGGGGGCAGGACGAACACCGGGGAGCTGTTTTTT. The complete variable domain, with remaining parts taken from reference TRBV7-9 and TRBJ2-2, reads DTGVSQNPRHKITKRGQNVTFRCDPISEHNRLYWYRQTLGQGPEFLTYFQNEAQLEKSRLLSDRFSAERPKGSFSTLEIQRTEQGDSAMYLCATGGRTNTGELFFGEGSRLTVL.

The rearrangement links TRBV5-1 to TRBJ1-4, with D maybe TRBD1 (6 bases). V was cut by 6 bases and J by 3 bases, with 15 bases left in between. The CDR3 has 15 residues. Germline V gives CDR1 SGHRS, CDR2 YFSETQ. Here the CDR3 DNA reads TGCGCCAGCACCACAGGCGGACAGTCTAATGAAAAACTGTTTTTT. This codes for CASTTGGQSNEKLFF.

The chain uses TRBV11-2 and TRBJ2-1; 9 bases map to TRBD2. The J call is in doubt because the DNA end fits TRBJ2-7 better. The CDR3 contains 15 residues. Germline lookup yields CDR1 SGHAT and CDR2 FQNNGV. CDR3 nucleotides: TGTGCCAGCAGCTCCTCGACTAGCGGTTTCTACGAGCAGTACTTC. Encoded protein: CASSSSTSGFYEQYF.

This clonotype was seen a handful of times. CDR3 sequence: CSVAERESTDTQYF. For the CDR3, the DNA is TGCAGCGTTGCCGAGCGGGAGTCCACAGATACGCAGTATTTT. The chain joins TRBV29-1 to TRBJ2-3; 8 bases are shared with TRBD2. Germline V lookup: CDR1 SQVTM, CDR2 ANQGSEA. The trim removed 4 bases at V and 2 bases at J, leaving 5 bases unmatched. The CDR3 is 14 amino acids.

The chain uses TRBV10-3 and TRBJ1-6; D call uncertain. Germline V gene lookup returns CDR1 ENHRY and CDR2 SYGVKD. V shed 10 bases and J shed 7 bases, with 20 bases lying between them. This CDR3 spans 15 amino acids. The DNA of the CDR3 is TGTGCCACCTCCCGCAATGAAGGAATAAATTCACCCCTCCACTTT. It yields the protein CATSRNEGINSPLHF.

V usage is TRBV6-5 and J usage is TRBJ2-1; 8 bases fit TRBD2. With 5 bases clipped from V and 9 bases from J, the junction kept 6 bases outside the gene matches. The CDR3 spans 13 residues. Germline lookup yields CDR1 MNHEY and CDR2 SVGAGI. This CDR3 is CASSISGTGEQFF. CDR3 nucleotide sequence: TGTGCCAGCAGTATTAGCGGGACCGGTGAGCAGTTCTTC.

This sequence joins TRBV12-3 or TRBV12-4 and TRBJ2-1; tentatively, D is TRBD1 (6 bases). The V end lost 4 bases, the J end lost 6 bases, and 13 bases lay between the germline ends. CDR3 length: 14 residues. The CDR3 loop reads CASSSSTGSNEQFF. The CDR3 bases are TGTGCCAGCAGTTCCTCTACAGGGAGCAATGAGCAGTTCTTC.

This clonotype came up a few times. V and J are TRBV7-9 and TRBJ2-7; D is tentatively TRBD1 or TRBD2 (5 bases each). Germline CDR1 reads SEHNR; CDR2 reads FQNEAQ (reference sequence). The V end was cut by 5 bases, the J end by 7 bases, with 18 bases between. The CDR3 sequence is 14 residues long. CDR3 residues: CASSLGTDLWEQYF. Here the CDR3 DNA reads TGTGCCAGCAGCCTCGGGACCGACCTTTGGGAGCAGTACTTC.

This clonotype was counted between two and nine times. The chain combines TRBV4-3 with TRBJ1-4; D possibly corresponds to TRBD1 (5 bases). The V end was cut by 1 base, the J end by 8 bases, with 23 bases between. The CDR3 runs 18 residues. Germline lookup yields CDR1 LGHNA and CDR2 YSLEER. CDR3 coding DNA: TGCGCCAGCAGCCAAGTATCGGTCGGGGGAGATACGGGGGAAAAACTGTTTTTT. It encodes CASSQVSVGGDTGEKLFF.

This clonotype was counted between two and nine times. The chain carries TRBV5-1 and TRBJ2-1; 9 positions match TRBD1. The last part of the DNA fits TRBJ2-5 better; the J call may be wrong. The CDR3 totals 15 residues. The germline V gene has CDR1 SGHRS and CDR2 YFSETQ. CDR3 region: CASSLQGAELETQYF. The CDR3 coding sequence is TGCGCCAGCAGCTTACAGGGGGCAGAGTTGGAGACCCAGTACTTC.

The rearrangement joins TRBV27 to TRBJ1-1; D is uncertain. V dropped 6 bases and J dropped 5 bases, with 19 bases sitting between them. Germline V gene data show CDR1 as MNHEY and CDR2 as SMNVEV (reference sequence). The length of the CDR3 is 15 residues. DNA for the CDR3: TGTGCCAGCAGCTCCATTGAACAAATACGAACTGAAGCTTTCTTT. It codes for CASSSIEQIRTEAFF.

This sequence joins TRBV5-1 and TRBJ2-5, with D perhaps matching TRBD1 or TRBD2 (5 bases each). Near its end, the DNA agrees better with TRBJ2-7, so the J call may be wrong. The germline V gene has CDR1 SGHRS and CDR2 YFSETQ. The CDR3 consists of 16 residues. The CDR3: CASSLEAGTVSYEQYF. CDR3 sequence (DNA): TGCGCCAGCAGCTTGGAGGCCGGGACGGTATCCTACGAGCAGTACTTC.

This sequence joins TRBV6-2 or TRBV6-3 and TRBJ2-1; tentative D call: TRBD2 (6 bases). The closer fit of TRBJ2-7 to the DNA end suggests the J call may be wrong. Germline CDR1 and CDR2: MNHEY and SVGEGT. The CDR3 is 13 amino acids. For the CDR3, the DNA is TGTGCCAGCAGTTACGGGGGGTACGACGAGCAGTACTTC. Its translation: CASSYGGYDEQYF.

The chain uses TRBV9 and TRBJ2-2, with 7 bases identical to TRBD1. The CDR3 is made up of 17 amino acids. With V trimmed by 0 bases and J by 3 bases, 8 bases remained unmatched. From germline, CDR1 is SGDLS and CDR2 YYNGEE. CDR3 coding DNA: TGTGCCAGCAGCGTAGCTACGAGGGGGCCTCACACCGGGGAGCTGTTTTTT. This gives the protein CASSVATRGPHTGELFF.

In this sample, this clonotype turned up a few times. The V call is TRBV11-2, the J call TRBJ2-7; a possible D gene is TRBD2 (6 bases). The CDR3 extends over 14 amino acids. V lost 1 base to trimming and J lost 6 bases, with 13 bases between them. CDR1 is SGHAT, CDR2 FQNNGV, per germline. CDR3 nucleotides: TGTGCCAGCAGCTTAGGGTTGTTAGCGGCCGAGCAGTACTTC. Protein sequence: CASSLGLLAAEQYF.

This clonotype was picked up a small number of times. The J gene is TRBJ2-4, the V gene TRBV4-1, with D unresolved. CDR1 and CDR2 from the germline V gene are MGHRA and YSYEKL. The CDR3 has 17 residues. Trimming removed 0 bases at V and 5 bases at J, with 17 bases between. The CDR3 DNA is TGCGCCAGCAGCCAAGAGTCACCAGGAGAATGGCAAAACATTCAGTACTTC. This sequence encodes CASSQESPGEWQNIQYF.

This clonotype showed up just a few times. The chain carries TRBV29-1 and TRBJ1-5; possible D gene TRBD1, 6 bases. This CDR3 contains 15 residues. Germline V gene sequence: CDR1 SQVTM, CDR2 ANQGSEA. Trimming left V 0 bases short and J 5 bases short, with 14 bases between. Here the CDR3 reads CSVEDLAGEDQPQHF. The CDR3 DNA follows: TGCAGCGTTGAAGATTTGGCAGGGGAGGATCAGCCCCAGCATTTT.

This clonotype was recorded a few times. This rearrangement joins TRBV6-2 or TRBV6-3 to TRBJ2-1, with D unclear. The tail of the sequence fits TRBJ2-5 better, so the J call may be wrong. The CDR3 spans 14 residues. Germline values: CDR1 MNHEY, CDR2 SVGEGT. CDR3: CASSIEWPRQTQYF. As DNA, the CDR3 is TGTGCCAGCAGCATCGAATGGCCCAGGCAGACCCAGTACTTC.

The chain is built from TRBV15 and TRBJ2-5; D gene unclear. The V and J ends lost 0 bases and 2 bases respectively, with 10 bases between them. CDR3 length: 15 amino acids. Germline-derived CDR1 and CDR2 are LNHNV and YYDKDF (reference sequence). The CDR3 DNA is TGTGCCACCAGCAGAGACCTTGGGCCTCAAGAGACCCAGTACTTC. It yields the protein CATSRDLGPQETQYF.